This T cell receptor (beta chain) comes out of a study of CD8 T cells in ankylosing spondylitis. The germline CDR1 and CDR2 sequences are SNHLY and FYNNEI. The junction had 7 bases not matched to a gene; V was cut back by 6 bases and J by 5 bases. This CDR3 comprises 14 residues. TCRdb re-derived calls from the 5' RACE reads in MiXCR, one entry per CDR3 protein. The sample includes about 240,000 distinct CDR3 sequences, 8% to 10% of them seen just once. In its sample, this clonotype was seen a few times. The chain combines TRBV2 with TRBJ1-5; TRBD1 matches 7 bases. Material for sequencing was blood, either unsorted or a sorted T cell fraction (not recorded which). The receptor's source is a female donor with ankylosing spondylitis or in good health (not recorded which). The CDR3 sequence: CASSKTGRDQPQHF. DNA for the CDR3: TGTGCCAGCAGCAAGACAGGGCGGGATCAGCCCCAGCATTTT.